These 25 T cell receptor beta chains share one sample of origin, sequenced in a study of T-cell memory formation after mild COVID-19. TCRdb reprocessed the 5' RACE reads with MiXCR, giving one entry per CDR3 protein. The data contain almost 350,000 distinct CDR3 sequences, approximately 22% of them singletons. Sequenced sample: PBMCs or a T cell subset sorted from them (not recorded which). The receptors were gathered from a man in his late teens or twenties who had mild COVID-19 (a few samples of this study predate the infection). Cell type and time point are not known.

V and J are TRBV5-6 and TRBJ1-1; a weak D match, TRBD1 (5 bases). Trimming stripped 0 bases from V and 6 bases from J, with 12 bases between. CDR1 is SGHDT, CDR2 YYEEEE, per germline. CDR3 length equals 14 residues. The CDR3: CASSLGQGKAEAFF. CDR3 DNA: TGTGCCAGCAGCTTGGGGCAGGGCAAGGCTGAAGCTTTCTTT.

The chain couples TRBV28 to TRBJ2-7, with TRBD2 identical over 10 bases. The trim removed 5 bases at V and 2 bases at J, leaving 6 bases unmatched. Germline V gene lookup returns CDR1 MDHEN and CDR2 SYDVKM. The CDR3 has 15 residues. In DNA form, the CDR3 reads TGTGCCAGCAGTCCAGGGACTAGCGTTCCCTACGAGCAGTACGTC. Translation gives CASSPGTSVPYEQYV.

This clonotype was counted only a few times. The chain joins TRBV12-3 or TRBV12-4 to TRBJ2-2; D is unclear. With 11 bases removed from V and 1 base from J, the gap between germline ends came to 11 bases. The CDR3 length is 13 residues. For the CDR3, the DNA is TGTGCCGTAGGGCAGGAGAACACCGGGGAGCTGTTTTTT. It specifies CAVGQENTGELFF.

The chain recombines TRBV3-1 with TRBJ2-4, with 7 bases lining up with TRBD1. In germline, CDR1 is LGHDT, CDR2 YNNKEL (reference sequence). Trimming took 4 bases from V and 3 from J; bases not matched to a gene: 3. This CDR3 is built from 14 residues. Written as DNA, the CDR3 is TGTGCCAGCAGCCGACAGGGAAACAAAAACATTCAGTACTTC. It yields the protein CASSRQGNKNIQYF.

V usage is TRBV7-9 and J usage is TRBJ2-3; D is possibly TRBD1 (5 bases). This CDR3 contains 16 residues. Germline V gives CDR1 SEHNR, CDR2 FQNEAQ (reference sequence). The V and J ends lost 4 bases and 0 bases respectively, with 14 bases between them. The CDR3 coding sequence is TGTGCCAGCAGCTCCCTTCGGACACTTAGCACAGATACGCAGTATTTT. Residues: CASSSLRTLSTDTQYF.

This rearrangement joins TRBV4-2 to TRBJ2-7; 13 bases map to TRBD2. Trimming took 11 bases from V and 9 from J; bases not matched to a gene: 13. Germline CDR1 is LGHNA and CDR2 is YNFKEQ. CDR3 size: 14 residues. The CDR3 spells CAGALGTSGERQYV. CDR3 sequence (DNA): TGTGCCGGCGCACTCGGGACTAGCGGGGAGAGGCAGTACGTC.

The CDR3 nucleotides read TGCGCCAGCAGCCACCAACTAGCGGGGGGTTACAATGAGCAGTTCTTC. As protein: CASSHQLAGGYNEQFF. The J gene is TRBJ2-1, the V gene TRBV4-1; 12 bases line up with TRBD2. The CDR3 runs 16 residues. After removal of 3 bases from V and 4 bases from J, the junction contained 4 bases not matched to a gene. Germline values: CDR1 MGHRA, CDR2 YSYEKL.

This clonotype has a count of ten or more. The genes are TRBV20-1 and TRBJ2-3, with D uncertain. V shed 3 bases and J shed 5 bases, with 9 bases lying between them. CDR1 and CDR2 (germline): DFQATT, SNEGSKA (reference sequence). This CDR3 is built from 12 residues. CDR3: CSASGLGDTQYF. The CDR3, as DNA: TGCAGTGCTAGCGGGTTGGGAGATACGCAGTATTTT.

The rearrangement joins TRBV2 to TRBJ1-1; TRBD1 matches at 10 bases. The CDR3 contains 14 residues. Losses at the gene ends were 8 bases for V and 4 bases for J; bases not matched to a gene: 7. Germline values: CDR1 SNHLY, CDR2 FYNNEI. In DNA form, the CDR3 reads TGTGCCAGCCAGAGGACAGGGGGTGGCACTGAAGCTTTCTTT. This gives the protein CASQRTGGGTEAFF. Full variable domain (outside the CDR3, taken from reference TRBV2 and TRBJ1-1): EPEVTQTPSHQVTQMGQEVILRCVPISNHLYFYWYRQILGQKVEFLVSFYNNEISEKSEIFDDQFSVERPDGSNFTLKIRSTKLEDSAMYFCASQRTGGGTEAFFGQGTRLTVV.

This chain joins TRBV29-1 and TRBJ1-5; D may be TRBD1 (5 bases). Germline V lookup: CDR1 SQVTM, CDR2 ANQGSEA. V was clipped by 4 bases and J by 7 bases, with 8 bases between them. CDR3 size: 11 residues. The CDR3 loop is CSVAGLQPQHF. The CDR3 nucleotides are TGCAGCGTTGCGGGGCTCCAGCCCCAGCATTTT.

This clonotype has a handful of counts. The genes are TRBV14 and TRBJ2-3, with D maybe TRBD1 (5 bases). The V gene's germline CDR1 is SGHDN and CDR2 FVKESK. This CDR3 has 13 residues. The V end lost 3 bases, the J end lost 7 bases, and 11 bases lay between the germline ends. In DNA, the CDR3 is TGTGCCAGCAGCCAGTCAGGGATGAATACGCAGTATTTT. Translated: CASSQSGMNTQYF.

This clonotype occurred a few times. The gene calls are TRBV6-2 or TRBV6-3 and TRBJ1-2; no reliable D call. CDR1 and CDR2 from the germline V gene are MNHEY and SVGEGT. V lost 3 bases to trimming and J lost 0 bases, with 14 bases between them. The length of the CDR3 is 16 residues. The CDR3 DNA follows: TGTGCCAGCAGTTATCCCCGGACCACAGCTAACTATGGCTACACCTTC. It specifies CASSYPRTTANYGYTF.

Many counts were recorded for this clonotype. The chain couples TRBV6-5 to TRBJ2-1, with D perhaps TRBD2 (5 bases). V lost 8 bases and J 0 bases, leaving 17 bases between the germline ends. CDR1 and CDR2 (germline): MNHEY, SVGAGI. CDR3 size: 16 residues. CDR3 region: CASGHRSGSSYNEQFF. CDR3 in DNA: TGTGCCAGCGGCCATAGGTCTGGGAGCTCCTACAATGAGCAGTTCTTC.

This clonotype has a handful of counts. The chain joins TRBV5-1 to TRBJ1-1; TRBD1 aligns across 7 bases. Germline V CDR1 and CDR2: SGHRS, YFSETQ. Germline trimming cut 4 bases from V and 4 bases from J; bases unmatched to any gene: 10. The CDR3 is 15 amino acids. CDR3 residues: CASSQTGAGGTEAFF. In nucleotides, the CDR3 is TGCGCCAGCAGCCAAACGGGAGCAGGGGGCACTGAAGCTTTCTTT.

CDR3 sequence: CATSAGTGTVDGYTF. The CDR3 bases are TGTGCCACCAGCGCCGGGACAGGCACTGTCGATGGCTACACCTTC. The V and J genes are TRBV24-1 and TRBJ1-2, with TRBD1 identical over 8 bases. CDR1 is KGHDR and CDR2 is SFDVKD in the germline V gene. CDR3 length equals 15 residues. Trimming at V came to 7 bases and at J to 6 bases, leaving 12 bases not matched to a gene.

This clonotype was found a few times. CDR3: CASSYAEMYNEQFF. CDR3 bases: TGTGCCAGCAGTTACGCCGAGATGTACAATGAGCAGTTCTTC. This chain joins TRBV6-5 and TRBJ2-1; D gene unclear. Germline V gene data show CDR1 as MNHEY and CDR2 as SVGAGI. Trimming stripped 2 bases from V and 4 bases from J, with 9 bases between. The length of the CDR3 is 14 residues.

The genes are TRBV28 and TRBJ2-1; TRBD2 agrees at 11 bases. V shed 5 bases, J shed 7 bases, and the junction held 4 bases outside the gene matches. From germline, CDR1 is MDHEN and CDR2 SYDVKM. The CDR3 spans 14 residues. CDR3 DNA sequence: TGTGCCAGCAGTCTAGCGGGGGGCAAAAATGAGCAGTTCTTC. Its protein is CASSLAGGKNEQFF.

This clonotype was counted a few times. The chain has TRBV4-3 and TRBJ2-5, with D perhaps assigned TRBD1 or TRBD2 (6 bases each). This CDR3 is built from 15 residues. Between the trimmed V and J ends, which lost 0 bases and 4 bases, there was a span of 12 bases. From germline, CDR1 is LGHNA and CDR2 YSLEER. Here the CDR3 DNA reads TGCGCCAGCAGCCAAGAAGGGGGGCCGGTAGAGACCCAGTACTTC. Amino acid sequence: CASSQEGGPVETQYF.

This clonotype was detected only a few times. This chain connects TRBV28 to TRBJ2-7; D not certain. CDR1 and CDR2 (germline): MDHEN, SYDVKM. The CDR3 is 12 residues long. V lost 6 bases to trimming and J lost 0 bases, with 6 bases between them. CDR3 in DNA: TGTGCCAGCAGGTCGAGCTCCTACGAGCAGTACGTC. The encoded protein is CASRSSSYEQYV.

V is TRBV5-1 and J is TRBJ2-5; no clear D gene. The CDR3 spans 15 residues. Germline V CDR1 and CDR2: SGHRS, YFSETQ. V dropped 2 bases and J dropped 5 bases, with 16 bases sitting between them. The chain's CDR3 is CASSFGIGSRETQYF. The CDR3 region has the DNA TGCGCCAGCAGCTTCGGTATTGGCTCAAGGGAGACCCAGTACTTC.

This clonotype came up many times. V is TRBV13 and J is TRBJ1-1; tentative D call: TRBD1 (5 bases). Trimming pared 0 bases from V and 5 bases from J, leaving 13 bases between. CDR3 length: 15 residues. Germline V gene data show CDR1 as PRHDT and CDR2 as FYEKMQ (reference sequence). CDR3 sequence: CASSLGAGGVTEAFF. The CDR3 nucleotides are TGTGCCAGCAGCTTAGGGGCTGGGGGAGTAACTGAAGCTTTCTTT.

This clonotype was observed a few times. The gene calls are TRBV27 and TRBJ1-1, with D perhaps matching TRBD1 (6 bases). The length of the CDR3 is 14 residues. Germline values: CDR1 MNHEY, CDR2 SMNVEV (reference sequence). Trimming took off 6 bases at V and 1 base at J, with 12 bases between the two ends. DNA for the CDR3: TGTGCCAGCAGGCCCCAACAGGGGAACACTGAAGCTTTCTTT. Protein product: CASRPQQGNTEAFF.

This clonotype was counted between two and nine times. The rearrangement links TRBV7-9 to TRBJ2-7; TRBD2 agrees at 12 bases. From germline, CDR1 is SEHNR and CDR2 FQNEAQ (reference sequence). The CDR3 extends over 16 amino acids. The V and J ends lost 2 bases and 4 bases, in that order; junction bases with no gene match: 6. As DNA, the CDR3 is TGTGCCAGCAGCTTACCCCTAGCGGGGGGGCAGTACGAGCAGTACTTC. This encodes CASSLPLAGGQYEQYF. The variable domain in full, completed from reference TRBV7-9 and TRBJ2-7, reads DTGVSQNPRHKITKRGQNVTFRCDPISEHNRLYWYRQTLGQGPEFLTYFQNEAQLEKSRLLSDRFSAERPKGSFSTLEIQRTEQGDSAMYLCASSLPLAGGQYEQYFGPGTRLTVT.

This clonotype has only a few counts. The gene calls are TRBV18 and TRBJ2-7; TRBD1 is a possible D gene (6 bases). The V gene lost 4 bases and the J gene lost 11 bases, with 18 bases spanning the gap. The CDR3 loop spans 13 amino acids. The germline V gene has CDR1 KGHSH and CDR2 LQKENI. The CDR3 region is CASSLGEQGNKYV. Here the CDR3 DNA reads TGTGCCAGCTCACTGGGAGAGCAGGGGAATAAGTACGTC.

V gene TRBV25-1 combines with J gene TRBJ2-3; D gene unclear. There are 14 residues in the CDR3. Germline-derived CDR1 and CDR2 are MGHDK and SYGVNS. V shed 8 bases and J shed 0 bases, with 12 bases lying between them. DNA for the CDR3: TGTGCCAGCGGTCTTACCGGCAGCACAGATACGCAGTATTTT. Amino acid sequence: CASGLTGSTDTQYF. Together with reference TRBV25-1 and TRBJ2-3, the CDR3 gives the full variable domain: EADIYQTPRYLVIGTGKKITLECSQTMGHDKMYWYQQDPGMELHLIHYSYGVNSTEKGDLSSESTVSRIRTEHFPLTLESARPSHTSQYLCASGLTGSTDTQYFGPGTRLTVL.